Sequencing of this TCR beta chain was carried out in a study of T cell repertoires in cytomegalovirus infection. In TCRdb, the reads were re-called with MiXCR into one record per CDR3 protein. The table has approximately 500,000 distinct CDR3 sequences, approximately 11% seen once. This clonotype was observed at least ten times. The V end was cut by 7 bases, the J end by 6 bases, with 20 bases between. This CDR3 region has 15 residues. Germline V lookup: CDR1 SGHAT, CDR2 FQDESV (reference sequence). Input material: PBMCs. The TCR comes from a human donor in good health (CMV status not recorded). Some clones in this sample may be carry-over from other donors' samples. The chain couples TRBV11-1 to TRBJ2-3; either TRBD1 or TRBD2 may fit D (6 bases each). The CDR3 DNA reads as TGTGCCAGCACCCCTCGGGGGCAGACGAGGGATACGCAGTATTTT. This gives the protein CASTPRGQTRDTQYF.